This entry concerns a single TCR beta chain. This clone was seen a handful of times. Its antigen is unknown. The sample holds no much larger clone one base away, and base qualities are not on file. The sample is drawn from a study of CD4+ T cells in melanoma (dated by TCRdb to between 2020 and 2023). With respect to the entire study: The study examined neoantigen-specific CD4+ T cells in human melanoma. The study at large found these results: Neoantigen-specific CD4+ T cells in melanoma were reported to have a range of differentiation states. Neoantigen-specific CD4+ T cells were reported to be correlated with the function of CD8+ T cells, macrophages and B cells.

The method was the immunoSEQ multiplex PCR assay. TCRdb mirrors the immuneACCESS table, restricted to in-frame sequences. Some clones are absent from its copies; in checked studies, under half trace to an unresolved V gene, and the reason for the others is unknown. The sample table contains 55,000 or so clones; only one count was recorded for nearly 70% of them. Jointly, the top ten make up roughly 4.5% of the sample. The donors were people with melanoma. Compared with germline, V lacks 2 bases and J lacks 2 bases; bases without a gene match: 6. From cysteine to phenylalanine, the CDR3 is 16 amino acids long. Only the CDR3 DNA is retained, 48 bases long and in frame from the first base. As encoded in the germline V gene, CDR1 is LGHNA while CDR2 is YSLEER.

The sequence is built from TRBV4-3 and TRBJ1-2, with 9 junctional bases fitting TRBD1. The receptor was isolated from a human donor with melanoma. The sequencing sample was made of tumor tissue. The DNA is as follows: TGCGCCAGCAGCCAAAGATGGGGACAGGGCAACTATGGCTACACCTTC. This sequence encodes CASSQRWGQGNYGYTF.